This T cell receptor beta chain was recovered during a study of CXCR3-negative and CXCR3-positive naive CD8 T cells. The study's findings and limits: TRB CDR3 hydrophobicity was greater in CXCR3-positive naive cells than in CXCR3-negative naive cells. Within a donor, both naive subsets shared TRBV-TRBJ usage, unlike memory cells.

The CDR3 length is 13 residues. The germline V gene encodes CDR1 MGHRA and CDR2 YSYEKL. As for this clonotype: What it binds is not known.

UMI-tagged TRB cDNA libraries were built via 5' RACE. TCRdb re-analyzed the 5' RACE reads; it lists each CDR3 protein once, without DNA. The sample totals over 100,000 distinct CDR3 sequences. The sample consisted of naive CXCR3+ CD8+ T cells from blood. Subset in this sample: CD45RO-CCR7+CD27+CD95- naive CD8+ T cells expressing CXCR3 (TNR3+). The receptor's source is a human donor in good health. Some clones in this sample may be carry-over from other donors' samples. This chain joins TRBV4-1 and TRBJ2-2. The CDR3 reads CASSQGLPGELFF.